A selection of T cell receptor beta chains follows, all from one sample in a study of blood T cells in healthy people across ages. TCRdb recomputed calls from the 5' RACE reads with MiXCR, one row per CDR3 protein. The table shows fewer than 800,000 distinct CDR3 sequences, with around half occurring only once. Input material: blood. The receptors shown here come from an older woman in good health. Both conserved end residues are part of each CDR3. Fields, in order: D gene, V gene, clone size, J gene, CDR3 protein, CDR3 DNA. D genes are given only for firm matches. Clone size, where shown, is once, few, many, or a class for clones that have expanded.

>NA|TRBV20-1|few|TRBJ2-7
CSANNLTGILHEQYF
TGCAGTGCTAATAATCTTACAGGGATTCTCCACGAGCAGTACTTC
>NA|TRBV11-2|NA|TRBJ2-1
CASSLSSYGGEQFF
TGTGCCAGCAGCTTATCTTCCTACGGGGGAGAGCAGTTCTTC
>TRBD1|TRBV2|NA|TRBJ2-7
CAVLWELGRQGRQSEQYF
TGTGCCGTCCTGTGGGAGTTAGGACGACAGGGAAGACAGAGTGAGCAGTACTTC
>NA|TRBV27|NA|TRBJ1-6
CASSLSGSGFRSPLHF
TGTGCCAGCAGTTTATCAGGATCGGGATTTCGGTCACCCCTCCACTTT
>NA|TRBV9|NA|TRBJ2-5
CASSSPRHSQETQYF
TGTGCCAGCAGCTCTCCGAGGCATTCCCAAGAGACCCAGTACTTC
>TRBD2|TRBV6-6|few|TRBJ2-1
CASRRPSGRADHEQFF
TGTGCCAGCAGACGCCCTAGCGGGAGGGCCGACCATGAGCAGTTCTTC
>NA|TRBV12-3/TRBV12-4|few|TRBJ2-7
CASSQKTEEGYEQYF
TGTGCCAGCAGTCAAAAGACGGAGGAGGGTTACGAGCAGTACTTC
>NA|TRBV9|NA|TRBJ2-7
CASRGQGQSYEQYF
TGTGCCAGCCGGGGTCAAGGACAGTCCTACGAGCAGTACTTC
>NA|TRBV7-8|few|TRBJ2-7
CASSGRVLAADYEQYF
TGTGCCAGCAGCGGCAGGGTCCTGGCGGCGGACTACGAGCAGTACTTC
>TRBD2|TRBV5-1|NA|TRBJ2-1
CASSEGLAGDYSYNEQFF
TGCGCCAGCAGCGAGGGACTAGCGGGCGATTACTCCTACAATGAGCAGTTCTTC
>NA|TRBV11-1|few|TRBJ1-2
CASSSTIGYGYTF
TGTGCCAGCAGCTCGACTATTGGCTATGGCTACACCTTC
>NA|TRBV12-3/TRBV12-4|NA|TRBJ1-1
CASSPRPFPNTEAFF
TGTGCCAGCAGTCCCCGTCCCTTTCCGAACACTGAAGCTTTCTTT
>TRBD1|TRBV10-3|NA|TRBJ1-5
CAISEGTGGNQPQHF
TGTGCCATCAGTGAGGGGACAGGGGGCAATCAGCCCCAGCATTTT
>NA|TRBV27|NA|TRBJ2-2
CASYTGELFF
TGTGCCAGCTACACCGGGGAACTGTTTTTT